This T cell receptor beta chain was sequenced during a study of T cells in Graves' hyperthyroidism and ophthalmopathy. General observations from the study: Onset of ophthalmopathy came a median roughly 6.9 months after the model predicted it. Ophthalmopathy and stable hyperthyroidism were separated by a 13 V-J model.

Amplification of TCR beta CDR3 regions was performed using RNA transcripts as template. The HTBI primer set served for first-round RT-PCR of the TCR CDR3. MiXCR, applied by TCRdb to the multiplex PCR reads, yields one record per CDR3 protein. The table shows roughly 98,000 distinct CDR3 sequences, with roughly 39% occurring only once. Stable hyperthyroidism: no ophthalmopathy progression over 18 months of follow-up. Those with hyperthyroidism were 18 to 65 years old, newly diagnosed, and ill for under 2 months. The V end was cut by 3 bases, the J end by 1 base, with 12 bases between. There are 14 residues in the CDR3. The germline gives CDR1 SQVTM, CDR2 ANQGSEA. This clonotype was counted between two and nine times. What it recognizes is unknown.

The clonotype was recovered from a woman aged 25 to 39 with Graves' hyperthyroidism. The J gene is TRBJ1-2, the V gene TRBV29-1; no clear D. Material: peripheral blood or thyroid tissue (not recorded which). CDR3 amino acids: CSVDPNDYNYGYTF. CDR3 in DNA: TGCAGCGTTGACCCGAACGATTATAACTATGGCTACACCTTC.